This is a list of T cell receptor beta chains from one sample in a study of cytomegalovirus exposure and HLA in healthy donors. Only in-frame clones appear in the TCRdb table, and some are missing; sequencing was by immunoSEQ multiplex PCR. The sample lists some 120,000 clones, 81% occurring once. The sequenced sample was PBMCs. The receptors were sampled from a woman aged 25 to 39 in good health and CMV-seronegative. CDR3s include the opening cysteine and the closing phenylalanine or tryptophan. Fields, in order: CDR3 length, J gene, V gene, CDR3 protein.

CDR3 length: 15
J gene: TRBJ2-5
V gene: TRBV7-3
CDR3 protein: CASRPGRGGKETQYF

CDR3 length: 14
J gene: TRBJ2-5
V gene: TRBV28
CDR3 protein: CASTPLGIQETQYF

CDR3 length: 16
J gene: TRBJ1-4
V gene: TRBV7-8
CDR3 protein: CASSLVGGQGNEKLFF

CDR3 length: 15
J gene: TRBJ1-1
V gene: TRBV9
CDR3 protein: CASSVRQGPGTEAFF

CDR3 length: 16
J gene: TRBJ2-7
V gene: TRBV4-3
CDR3 protein: CASSQVAGGTSYEQYF

CDR3 length: 15
J gene: TRBJ1-2
V gene: TRBV9
CDR3 protein: CASSVGQGLANGYTF

CDR3 length: 14
J gene: TRBJ2-7
V gene: TRBV6-1
CDR3 protein: CAVHLQGRSYEQYF

CDR3 length: 17
J gene: TRBJ1-1
V gene: TRBV21-1
CDR3 protein: CASSSKPVRGIGTEAFF

CDR3 length: 14
J gene: TRBJ2-7
V gene: TRBV6-1
CDR3 protein: CASRPPERESEQYF

CDR3 length: 14
J gene: TRBJ2-2
V gene: TRBV7-3
CDR3 protein: CASSPRRDTGELFF

CDR3 length: 16
J gene: TRBJ2-5
V gene: TRBV7-3
CDR3 protein: CASSPAPTGGQETQYF

CDR3 length: 22
J gene: TRBJ2-2
V gene: TRBV28
CDR3 protein: CASSLRQGAIIAGGANTGELFF

CDR3 length: 15
J gene: TRBJ2-1
V gene: TRBV7-7
CDR3 protein: CASSQGGAGYNEQFF

CDR3 length: 23
J gene: TRBJ1-5
V gene: TRBV28
CDR3 protein: CASSFWSVRGQWKINALAQPQHF

CDR3 length: 14
J gene: TRBJ2-7
V gene: TRBV19
CDR3 protein: CASSMAGGIYEQYF

CDR3 length: 15
J gene: TRBJ1-2
V gene: TRBV7-2
CDR3 protein: CASSSQQGGGYGYTF

CDR3 length: 16
J gene: TRBJ2-3
V gene: TRBV5-1
CDR3 protein: CASSARLAGGINTQYF

CDR3 length: 16
J gene: TRBJ1-1
V gene: TRBV7-2
CDR3 protein: CASSLSQGAEGTEAFF

CDR3 length: 14
J gene: TRBJ1-1
V gene: TRBV19
CDR3 protein: CASGGFKGAPEAFF

CDR3 length: 13
J gene: TRBJ1-2
V gene: TRBV10-3
CDR3 protein: CATLRSSNYGYTF

CDR3 length: 16
J gene: TRBJ2-7
V gene: TRBV10-3
CDR3 protein: CAISDRGTGLIHEQYF

CDR3 length: 12
J gene: TRBJ1-1
V gene: TRBV6-6
CDR3 protein: CASSEQGGEAFF

CDR3 length: 14
J gene: TRBJ2-7
V gene: TRBV7-9
CDR3 protein: CAIDRGGSSYEQYF

CDR3 length: 20
J gene: TRBJ2-1
V gene: TRBV21-1
CDR3 protein: CASSKEARGSTSLVYNEQFF

CDR3 length: 16
J gene: TRBJ2-3
V gene: TRBV7-9
CDR3 protein: CASSLLTSAGFDTQYF

CDR3 length: 14
J gene: TRBJ1-1
V gene: TRBV5-1
CDR3 protein: CASSSGQPNTEAFF

CDR3 length: 15
J gene: TRBJ1-3
V gene: TRBV6-5
CDR3 protein: CASSYSSMGRGTIYF

CDR3 length: 19
J gene: TRBJ1-5
V gene: TRBV28
CDR3 protein: CASSSPGTGIINSNQPQHF

CDR3 length: 14
J gene: TRBJ1-4
V gene: TRBV6-5
CDR3 protein: CASSSGTPFEKLFF

CDR3 length: 15
J gene: TRBJ2-5
V gene: TRBV2
CDR3 protein: CASSDALAGGETQYF